This T cell receptor beta chain was found in a study of T cells in Graves' hyperthyroidism and ophthalmopathy. Study observations and caveats: Blood samples included most of the expanded thyroid clonotypes exceeding 0.001.

The TCR beta CDR3 regions underwent amplification using RNA transcripts as the source. HTBI primers drove first-round RT-PCR of the TCR CDR3. TCRdb reanalysed the multiplex PCR reads using MiXCR and keeps one entry per CDR3 protein. The sample lists a few hundred thousand distinct CDR3 sequences, about 45% occurring once. The length of the CDR3 is 17 residues. Trimming took 7 bases from V and 6 from J; bases not matched to a gene: 10. Looked up from germline, CDR1 is LNHDA and CDR2 is SQIVND (reference sequence). In regard to this clonotype: Its antigen is not known.

V gene TRBV19 combines with J gene TRBJ2-2; 14 bases are a match to TRBD2. The sequence derives from a woman aged 18-29 years with Graves' hyperthyroidism. The sample consisted of peripheral blood or thyroid tissue (not recorded which). CDR3 region: CASTDPGTSGSSGELFF. Written as DNA, the CDR3 is TGTGCCAGTACCGACCCCGGGACTAGCGGGAGTTCCGGGGAGCTGTTTTTT.